The sequence of this T cell receptor beta chain was determined in a study of blood T cell repertoires in COVID-19. In the study's own analysis: How many nucleated cells were present was estimated from reference gene primer amplification. Repertoires were generated with immunoSEQ multiplex PCR, while TCRdb's copy carries only in-frame clones and drops some. The V and J calls and clone size are taken from that table; D and trimming were inferred from the DNA. The repertoire holds roughly 190,000 clones, with about four fifths as singletons. The germline CDR1 and CDR2 sequences are SGHVS and FQNEAQ. There are 16 residues in the CDR3. Between the trimmed V and J ends, which lost 4 bases and 4 bases, there was a span of 17 bases.

The sample taken for sequencing was peripheral blood. The chain joins TRBV7-8 to TRBJ1-5; weak D call: TRBD1 (5 bases). The source of this sequence is a man aged 60 to 75 with acute or convalescent COVID-19. The CDR3 DNA sequence: TGTGCCAGCAGCTCCCGTCGGGGGTCCGCTAATCAGCCCCAGCATTTT. It encodes CASSSRRGSANQPQHF.